The clone carrying this T cell receptor (beta chain) was counted between two and nine times. TCRdb keeps only in-frame clones here, not all; method: immunoSEQ multiplex PCR. The sample includes 15,000 or so clones, about 86% of them seen just once. These data come from a study of T cell changes during pregnancy in multiple sclerosis. V lost 5 bases, J lost 1 base, and 15 bases lay in between. This CDR3 region has 16 residues. CDR1 and CDR2 from the germline V gene are SSHAT and FNYEAQ (reference sequence). The origin of this receptor is a female donor with multiple sclerosis, enrolled in a pregnancy study. The sequencing used CD8+ T cells from peripheral blood mononuclear cells, collected in the first trimester of pregnancy. V is TRBV7-7 and J is TRBJ1-5, with D unresolved. Here the CDR3 reads CASSLGPIPSNQPQHF. The CDR3 region has the DNA TGTGCCAGCAGCCTTGGGCCTATACCGAGCAATCAGCCCCAGCATTTT.